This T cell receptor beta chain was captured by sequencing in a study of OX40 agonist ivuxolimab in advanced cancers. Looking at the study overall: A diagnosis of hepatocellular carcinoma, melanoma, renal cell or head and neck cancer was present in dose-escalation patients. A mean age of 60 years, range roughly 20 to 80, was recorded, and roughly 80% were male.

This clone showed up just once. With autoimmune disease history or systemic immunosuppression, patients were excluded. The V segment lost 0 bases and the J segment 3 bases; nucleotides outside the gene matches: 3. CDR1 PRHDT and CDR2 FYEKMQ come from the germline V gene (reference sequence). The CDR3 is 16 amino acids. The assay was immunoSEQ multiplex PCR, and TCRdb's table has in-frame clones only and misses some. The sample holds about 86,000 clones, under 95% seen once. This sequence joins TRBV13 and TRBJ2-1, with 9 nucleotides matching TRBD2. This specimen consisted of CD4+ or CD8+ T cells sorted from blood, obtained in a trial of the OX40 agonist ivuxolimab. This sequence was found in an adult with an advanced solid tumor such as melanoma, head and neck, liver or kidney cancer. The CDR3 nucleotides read TGTGCCAGCAGCTTAGGCCTGACTAGCGGCTACAATGAGCAGTTCTTC. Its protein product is CASSLGLTSGYNEQFF.